Sequencing of this T cell receptor beta chain was carried out in a study of shared clonotypes between healthy human individuals. This CDR3 has 13 amino acids. V lost 2 bases to trimming and J lost 11 bases, with 14 bases between them. Germline-derived CDR1 and CDR2 are ENHRY and SYGVKD. The method was immunoSEQ multiplex PCR; TCRdb's version includes in-frame clones alone and lacks a portion of them. The data contain some 2,400,000 clones, approximately 94% of them seen just once; the ten biggest clones take up 0.1% to 0.15%. This clone appeared a single time. This chain connects TRBV10-3 to TRBJ2-3; no definite D call. The sample consisted of naive CD4+ T cells sorted from blood. Subset meaning: CD45RA+ positively selected. The TCR sequence derives from a man between 18 and 35 years old in good health. The CDR3 region has the DNA TGTGCCATCAGTGAGCCTCCTACAAACGGGCAGTATTTT. Its protein is CAISEPPTNGQYF.